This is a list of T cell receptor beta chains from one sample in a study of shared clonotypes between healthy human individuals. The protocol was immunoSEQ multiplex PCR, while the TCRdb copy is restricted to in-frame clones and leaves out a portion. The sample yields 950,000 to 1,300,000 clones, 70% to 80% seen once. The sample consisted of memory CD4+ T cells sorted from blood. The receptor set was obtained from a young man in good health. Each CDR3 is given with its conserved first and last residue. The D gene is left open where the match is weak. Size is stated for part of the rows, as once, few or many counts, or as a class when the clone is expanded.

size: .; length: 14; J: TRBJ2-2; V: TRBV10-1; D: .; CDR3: CASSDGTSTGELFF; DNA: TGCGCCAGCAGTGACGGGACATCCACCGGGGAGCTGTTTTTT
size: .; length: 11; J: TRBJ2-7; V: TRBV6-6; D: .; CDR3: CASATSYEQYF; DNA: TGTGCCAGCGCTACCTCCTACGAGCAGTACTTC
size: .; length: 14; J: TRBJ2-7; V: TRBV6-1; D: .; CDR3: CASIRMGASYEQYF; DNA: TGTGCCAGCATCAGAATGGGGGCCTCCTACGAGCAGTACTTC
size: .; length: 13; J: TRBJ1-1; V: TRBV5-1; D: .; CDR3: CASSLGRVDPAFF; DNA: TGCGCCAGCAGCCTGGGACGGGTGGACCCAGCTTTCTTT
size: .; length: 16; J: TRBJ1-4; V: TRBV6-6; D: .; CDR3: CASSYGGPQGGEKLFF; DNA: TGTGCCAGCAGTTATGGGGGGCCCCAGGGCGGGGAAAAACTGTTTTTT
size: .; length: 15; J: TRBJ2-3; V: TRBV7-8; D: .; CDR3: CASSLAGVGTDTQYF; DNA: TGTGCCAGCAGCTTAGCGGGAGTCGGCACAGATACGCAGTATTTT
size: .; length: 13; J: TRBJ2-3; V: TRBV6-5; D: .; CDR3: CASSRAPGGTQYF; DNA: TGTGCCAGCAGCCGGGCCCCCGGAGGGACGCAGTATTTT
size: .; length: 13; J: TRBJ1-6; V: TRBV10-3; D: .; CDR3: CAINQSRNSPLHF; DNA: TGTGCCATCAACCAGAGCCGTAATTCACCCCTCCACTTT
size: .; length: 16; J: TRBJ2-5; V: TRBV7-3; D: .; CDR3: CASSLKRVSYPETQYF; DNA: TGTGCCAGCAGCTTAAAACGGGTTAGCTACCCAGAGACCCAGTACTTC
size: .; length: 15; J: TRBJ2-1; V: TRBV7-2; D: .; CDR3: CASSLAKGPYNEQFF; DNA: TGTGCCAGCAGCTTAGCGAAAGGACCGTACAATGAGCAGTTCTTC
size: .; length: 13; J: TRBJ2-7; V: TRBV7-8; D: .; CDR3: CASTWTSPYEQYF; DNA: TGTGCCAGCACCTGGACTTCTCCCTACGAGCAGTACTTC
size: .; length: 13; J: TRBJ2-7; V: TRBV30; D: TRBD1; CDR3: CAWSPPGGYEQYF; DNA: TGTGCCTGGAGTCCTCCAGGGGGCTACGAGCAGTACTTC
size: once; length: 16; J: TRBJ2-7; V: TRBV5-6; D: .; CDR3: CASSLVGPGSSYEQYF; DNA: TGTGCCAGCAGCTTGGTTGGGCCGGGGAGCTCCTACGAGCAGTACTTC
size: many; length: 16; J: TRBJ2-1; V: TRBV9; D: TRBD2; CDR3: CASSPRTSGRTNEQFF; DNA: TGTGCCAGCAGCCCCCGGACTAGCGGGAGAACTAATGAGCAGTTCTTC
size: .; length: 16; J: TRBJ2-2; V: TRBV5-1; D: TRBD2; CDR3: CASSLASGSSTGELFF; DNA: TGCGCCAGCAGCTTGGCTAGCGGGAGTTCCACCGGGGAGCTGTTTTTT
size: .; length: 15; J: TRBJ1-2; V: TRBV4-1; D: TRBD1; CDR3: CASSLTTGGEYGYTF; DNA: TGCGCCAGCAGCCTAACGACAGGGGGGGAGTATGGCTACACCTTC
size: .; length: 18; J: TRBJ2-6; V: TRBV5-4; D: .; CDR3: CASSLMRATGSGANVLTF; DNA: TGTGCCAGCAGCTTGATGAGGGCGACAGGCTCTGGGGCCAACGTCCTGACTTTC
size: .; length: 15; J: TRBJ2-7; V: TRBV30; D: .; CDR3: CAWSPGALGSYEQYF; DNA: TGTGCCTGGAGTCCTGGGGCCCTGGGGTCCTACGAGCAGTACTTC
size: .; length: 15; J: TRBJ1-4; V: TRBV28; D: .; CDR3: CASGIRQATNEKLFF; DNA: TGTGCCAGCGGGATTCGACAGGCAACTAATGAAAAACTGTTTTTT
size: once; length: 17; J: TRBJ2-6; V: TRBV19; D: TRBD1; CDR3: CASSIQGDSLGANVLTF; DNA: TGTGCCAGTAGTATACAGGGGGATTCGTTAGGGGCCAACGTCCTGACTTTC